This T cell receptor (beta chain) was profiled in a study of PD-1 blockade in classical Hodgkin lymphoma. Study-level results: For complete responders, baseline diversity was comparable to that of newly diagnosed patients.

Looked up from germline, CDR1 is SGHTA and CDR2 is FQGNSA. The CDR3 runs 16 residues. Trimming shortened V by 1 base and J by 3 bases, and 12 bases separated the two germline ends. About this clone: Its specificity is unknown.

Stated time point: cycle 4 day 1 (C4D1), after less than 7 weeks of nivolumab. After autologous stem cell transplantation all patients relapsed, and prior brentuximab vedotin exposure differed between cohorts. Profiling relied on immunoSEQ multiplex PCR, and the TCRdb table lists in-frame clones only, not all of them. The table records roughly 100,000 clones, more than 70% of them present only once. The material sequenced was peripheral blood mononuclear cells (PBMCs), taken before the fourth cycle of nivolumab. This sequence was found in a human donor with classical Hodgkin lymphoma. This chain links TRBV7-2 with TRBJ2-2, with D maybe TRBD2 (6 bases). In DNA form, the CDR3 reads TGTGCCAGCAGCTTAGATGGAGGGCCATACACCGGGGAGCTGTTTTTT. Protein product: CASSLDGGPYTGELFF.